This entry is about one TCR beta chain. What antigen it recognizes has not been identified. No qualities accompany the bases; no much larger clone lies one base away. Per the germline V gene, MDHEN is the CDR1 and SYDVKM is the CDR2. Measured from the cysteine to the phenylalanine, the CDR3 is 15 residues long. Of all the DNA, just the CDR3 is kept, 45 bases in frame from base 1. At the junction V is shortened by 2 bases and J by 2 bases, with 12 bases in between. The trial excluded patients who had a history of autoimmune disease or were on systemic immunosuppression. In every dose cohort, peripheral blood was drawn for TCR sequencing at baseline, cycle 4 day 1, and cycle 7 day 1. The samples were drawn from a first-in-human, open-label, multicenter phase I dose-escalation trial of ivuxolimab. Adults with locally advanced or metastatic head and neck squamous cell, hepatocellular, melanoma or renal cell carcinoma were enrolled in the trial. Before TCR sequencing, CD4+ T cells and CD8+ T cells were sorted from peripheral blood as separate populations.

Genomic DNA was extracted from sorted cells for sequencing of the TCRbeta CDR3 region. The immunoSEQ Assay was used for sequencing of TCRbeta CDR3 regions. Not all clones reach the TCRdb copy of this immuneACCESS table, which keeps in-frame sequences only. Checked studies attribute under half of the gap to unresolved V genes and leave the rest unexplained. This sample is represented by about 45,000 clones; around nine tenths of them were singletons. Around 1% of the sample is in the top ten clones. These data originate in a study of OX40 agonist ivuxolimab in advanced cancers. General notes on the study: Ivuxolimab was a fully human IgG2 agonistic monoclonal antibody targeting the costimulatory receptor OX40 (CD134). Of the roughly 52 patients in dose escalation, approximately 20 had hepatocellular carcinoma, about 15 had melanoma, 9 had renal cell carcinoma and 9 had head and neck cancer. Peripheral TCRbeta sequencing was intended to test whether TCR sequence diversity was altered and clonal T-cell expansion was caused by ivuxolimab. Partial responses were achieved by three dose-escalation patients, of whom one had hepatocellular carcinoma and two had cutaneous melanoma. Prior anti-PD-1, anti-PD-L1 or anti-CTLA-4 therapy was permitted, and approximately 40% of dose-escalation patients had received checkpoint inhibitors. The paper covers the monotherapy dose-escalation part of the phase I ivuxolimab trial, which included N of about 50 patients. Intravenous ivuxolimab was administered to patients every 2 weeks at six dose levels: 0.01, 0.1, 0.3, 1.5, 3 and 10 mg/kg. In the dose-escalation cohort, roughly 82% of patients were male, and the mean age was 60 years with a range of about 20 to 80. What the research found in general, with its limitations: In the 0.1-3.0 mg/kg groups, partial responders had among the lowest normalized peripheral clonal expansion, particularly in CD8+ T cells. Antigen specificity was not determined for the clonally expanded peripheral T cells. After ivuxolimab, expanded clones were on average more numerous among CD8+ T cells than among CD4+ T cells. At doses of 0.1 to 3.0 mg/kg, clonal expansion of both CD4+ and CD8+ blood T cells was observed from baseline to week 6. Low levels of normalized T-cell clonal expansion were also shown by some nonresponding patients.

The chain employs TRBV28 and TRBJ2-5, with TRBD2 perhaps the D gene, on 5 matching bases. The receptor's source is an adult with an advanced solid tumor such as melanoma, head and neck, liver or kidney cancer. This sample comprised CD4+ or CD8+ T cells sorted from blood, obtained in a trial of the OX40 agonist ivuxolimab. The CDR3 is CASSLEGAGQETQYF. The DNA sequence reads TGTGCCAGCAGTTTAGAGGGAGCAGGACAAGAGACCCAGTACTTC.